This T cell receptor beta chain was profiled in a study of T cell clonotyping in hematopoietic cell transplantation. There are 13 residues in the CDR3. Trimming took off 3 bases at V and 2 bases at J, with 8 bases between the two ends. Germline V CDR1 and CDR2: SGHNT, YENEEA. Generated by immunoSEQ multiplex PCR, the TCRdb table keeps only in-frame clones and is missing some. The sample consists of some 36,000 clones, 85% to 95% of them appearing once. Time point given: recipient sample about 28 days before transplant, after cytoreduction. The sequenced sample was peripheral blood mononuclear cells, obtained before stem cell transplant. The TCR was taken from a man aged 40-49 years with chronic myeloid leukemia. Some clones in this sample may be carry-over from other donors' samples. V is TRBV11-3 and J is TRBJ2-7; D is undetermined. The CDR3 region is CASSFVSTYEQYF. The CDR3 nucleotides are TGTGCCAGCAGCTTCGTGAGCACCTACGAGCAGTACTTC. Complete variable domain (other parts from reference TRBV11-3 and TRBJ2-7): EAGVVQSPRYKIIEKKQPVAFWCNPISGHNTLYWYLQNLGQGPELLIRYENEEAVDDSQLPKDRFSAERLKGVDSTLKIQPAELGDSAVYLCASSFVSTYEQYFGPGTRLTVT.